These 9 T cell receptor beta chains were sequenced from one sample in a study of T cells in Graves' hyperthyroidism and ophthalmopathy. Amplification yielded TCR beta CDR3 regions, with RNA transcripts as the source. The HTBI primer set drove a first-round RT-PCR of the TCR CDR3. TCRdb re-derived calls from the multiplex PCR reads in MiXCR, one entry per CDR3 protein. In the table there are approximately 320,000 distinct CDR3 sequences, roughly 17% of which are singletons. The sequencing input was blood. These TCRs come from a man aged 25 to 40 with Graves' hyperthyroidism.

V is TRBV12-3 or TRBV12-4 and J is TRBJ2-7; tentatively, D is TRBD1 (6 bases). CDR3 length: 14 residues. The V gene lost 1 base and the J gene lost 3 bases, with 10 bases spanning the gap. Here the CDR3 reads CASSLGGHNYEQYF. DNA of the CDR3: TGTGCCAGCAGTTTAGGGGGGCACAACTACGAGCAGTACTTC.

This clonotype was recorded a few times. The gene calls are TRBV15 and TRBJ1-6, with D possibly matching TRBD1 (6 bases). Per the germline V gene, CDR1 is LNHNV and CDR2 is YYDKDF (reference sequence). V was trimmed by 3 bases and J by 8 bases, leaving 17 bases between them. The CDR3 runs 16 residues. This CDR3 is CATSSFPKQGDSPLHF. The CDR3 bases are TGTGCCACCAGCAGCTTTCCTAAACAGGGAGATTCACCCCTCCACTTT.

This clonotype appeared a few times. The CDR3 sequence: CASSPSGTGVTGELFF. The CDR3 region has the DNA TGTGCCAGCAGTCCCTCCGGGACAGGGGTGACCGGGGAGCTGTTTTTT. The chain employs TRBV6-1 and TRBJ2-2, with TRBD1 identical over 10 bases. The CDR3 loop spans 16 amino acids. Germline-derived CDR1 and CDR2 are MNHNS and SASEGT. Trimming took 5 bases from V and 5 from J; bases not matched to a gene: 8.

The chain employs TRBV7-9 and TRBJ1-1; D is ambiguous. Germline values: CDR1 SEHNR, CDR2 FQNEAQ (reference sequence). Trimming left V 2 bases short and J 10 bases short, with 8 bases between. There are 11 residues in the CDR3. The CDR3 spells CASSLTEIAFF. The CDR3 DNA reads as TGTGCCAGCAGCTTAACTGAGATAGCTTTCTTT.

This sequence joins TRBV4-1 and TRBJ1-5; D remains unclear. This CDR3 spans 15 amino acids. Trimming cost V 3 bases and J 8 bases, with 17 bases left between them. In germline, CDR1 is MGHRA, CDR2 YSYEKL. The DNA of the CDR3 is TGCGCCAGCAGCCACGCGGTGGCCGGGGTGGAGCCCCAGCATTTT. Translation gives CASSHAVAGVEPQHF.

Many counts were recorded for this clonotype. The V and J genes are TRBV5-5 and TRBJ2-1, with D tentatively TRBD2 (5 bases). Germline values: CDR1 SGHKS, CDR2 YYEKEE (reference sequence). Trimming stripped 0 bases from V and 9 bases from J, with 10 bases between. This CDR3 spans 13 amino acids. The CDR3 reads CASSLDGVGEQFF. CDR3 nucleotides: TGTGCCAGCAGCTTGGACGGGGTGGGTGAGCAGTTCTTC.

Comment on this clonotype: A much larger clone lies a single base off, so this may be a read error. V gene TRBV7-2 combines with J gene TRBJ1-6, with 8 positions matching TRBD1. CDR1 and CDR2 from the germline V gene are SGHTA and FQGNSA. The CDR3 runs to 15 residues. CDR3 in DNA: TGTGCCGGCAGCTTAGGGGCAGGGGGCTATTCACCCCTCCACTTT. It is translated as CAGSLGAGGYSPLHF.

The chain employs TRBV5-6 and TRBJ1-1; D is uncertain. CDR3 length: 14 residues. CDR1 and CDR2 from the germline V gene are SGHDT and YYEEEE. Trimming shortened V by 0 bases and J by 1 base, and 7 bases separated the two germline ends. CDR3 residues: CASSLEGRNTEAFF. In DNA form, the CDR3 reads TGTGCCAGCAGCTTGGAAGGACGGAACACTGAAGCTTTCTTT.

The chain links TRBV6-1 to TRBJ2-3; maybe TRBD2 (6 bases). The CDR3 length is 13 residues. Germline V gene lookup returns CDR1 MNHNS and CDR2 SASEGT. V was pared by 7 bases and J by 4 bases, with 12 bases between. DNA for the CDR3: TGTGCCAGCACCCGACCGGGGGCAGATACGCAGTATTTT. Its translation: CASTRPGADTQYF.